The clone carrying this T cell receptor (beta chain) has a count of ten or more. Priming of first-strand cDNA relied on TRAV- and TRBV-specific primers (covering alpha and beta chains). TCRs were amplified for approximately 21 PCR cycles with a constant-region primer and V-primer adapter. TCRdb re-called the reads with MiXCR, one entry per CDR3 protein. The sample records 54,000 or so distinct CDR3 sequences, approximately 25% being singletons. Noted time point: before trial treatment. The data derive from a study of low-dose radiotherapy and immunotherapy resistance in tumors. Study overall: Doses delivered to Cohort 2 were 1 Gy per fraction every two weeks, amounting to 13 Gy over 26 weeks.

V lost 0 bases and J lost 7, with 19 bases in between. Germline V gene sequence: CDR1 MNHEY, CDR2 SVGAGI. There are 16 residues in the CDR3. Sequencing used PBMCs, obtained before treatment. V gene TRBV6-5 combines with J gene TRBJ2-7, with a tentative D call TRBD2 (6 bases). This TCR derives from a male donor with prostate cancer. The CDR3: CASSYSRDSSLGEQYF. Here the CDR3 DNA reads TGTGCCAGCAGTTACTCTCGGGACTCATCCCTGGGGGAGCAGTACTTC.